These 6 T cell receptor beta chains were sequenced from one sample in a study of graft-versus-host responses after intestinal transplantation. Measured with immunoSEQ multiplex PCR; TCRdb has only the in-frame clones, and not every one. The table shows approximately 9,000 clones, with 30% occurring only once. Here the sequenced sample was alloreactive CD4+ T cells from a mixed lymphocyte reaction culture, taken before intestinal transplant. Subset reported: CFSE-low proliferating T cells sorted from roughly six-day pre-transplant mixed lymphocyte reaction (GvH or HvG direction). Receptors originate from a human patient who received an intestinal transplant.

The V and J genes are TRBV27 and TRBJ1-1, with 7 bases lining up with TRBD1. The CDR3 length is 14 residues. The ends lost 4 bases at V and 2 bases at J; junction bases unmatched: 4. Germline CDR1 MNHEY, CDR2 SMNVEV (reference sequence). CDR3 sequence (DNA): TGTGCCAGCAGTTGGACAGGTTCTAACACTGAAGCTTTCTTT. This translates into CASSWTGSNTEAFF.

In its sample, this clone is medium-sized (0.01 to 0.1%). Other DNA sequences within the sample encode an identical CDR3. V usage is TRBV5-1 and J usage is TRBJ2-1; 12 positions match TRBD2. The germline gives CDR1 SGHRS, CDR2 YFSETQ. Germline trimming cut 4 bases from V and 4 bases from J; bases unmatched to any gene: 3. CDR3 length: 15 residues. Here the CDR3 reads CASSLGTSGYNEQFF. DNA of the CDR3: TGCGCCAGCAGCCTTGGGACTAGCGGGTACAATGAGCAGTTCTTC.

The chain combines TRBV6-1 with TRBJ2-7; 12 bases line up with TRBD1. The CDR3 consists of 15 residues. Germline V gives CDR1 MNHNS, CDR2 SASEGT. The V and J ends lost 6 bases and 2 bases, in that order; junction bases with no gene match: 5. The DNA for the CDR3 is TGTGCCAGCAGGACGGGACAGGGGGCCCCCTACGAGCAGTACTTC. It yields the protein CASRTGQGAPYEQYF.

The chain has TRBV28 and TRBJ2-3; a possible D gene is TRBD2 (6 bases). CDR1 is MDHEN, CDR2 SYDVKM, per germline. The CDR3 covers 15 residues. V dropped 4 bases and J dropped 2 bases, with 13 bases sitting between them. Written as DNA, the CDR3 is TGTGCCAGCAGTTCCCTAAGGGAGGACACAGATACGCAGTATTTT. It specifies CASSSLREDTDTQYF.

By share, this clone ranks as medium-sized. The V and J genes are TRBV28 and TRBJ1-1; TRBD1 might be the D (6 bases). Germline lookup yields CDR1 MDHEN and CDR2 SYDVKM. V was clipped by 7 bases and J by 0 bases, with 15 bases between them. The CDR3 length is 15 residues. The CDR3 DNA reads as TGTGCCAGCATAAGAGGGGGGTTGATGAACACTGAAGCTTTCTTT. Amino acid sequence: CASIRGGLMNTEAFF.

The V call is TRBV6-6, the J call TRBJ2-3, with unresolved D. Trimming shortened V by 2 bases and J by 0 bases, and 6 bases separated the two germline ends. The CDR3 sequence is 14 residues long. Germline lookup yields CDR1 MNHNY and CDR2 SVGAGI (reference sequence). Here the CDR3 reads CASSYPSSTDTQYF. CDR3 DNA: TGTGCCAGCAGTTACCCCTCTAGCACAGATACGCAGTATTTT.